This TCR beta chain was obtained from a study of shared clonotypes between healthy human individuals. The CDR3 is 13 amino acids. V lost 0 bases, J lost 3 bases, and 6 bases lay in between. The germline gives CDR1 SGHTA, CDR2 FQGNSA. Findings and limits, study-wide: Genetic and exposure-history diversity was limited by the small donor number.

This clone has a single count. What it recognizes is unknown. The same CDR3 arises from other DNA sequences in this sample as well. From CD4+ cells came CD45RA+ naive and CD45RA-negative memory subsets. Produced via immunoSEQ multiplex PCR; TCRdb's table is partial and in-frame only. The sample holds fewer than 850,000 clones, approximately 79% seen once. This clonotype originated in a woman aged 30 to 39 in good health. Sequenced sample: memory CD4+ T cells sorted from blood. Noted subset: CD45RA-negative fraction. The chain uses TRBV7-2 and TRBJ2-7, with D perhaps TRBD2 (5 bases). This CDR3 is CASSLARDYEQYF. The CDR3 region has the DNA TGTGCCAGCAGCTTAGCCCGGGACTACGAGCAGTACTTC. Full variable domain (rest looked up from reference TRBV7-2 and TRBJ2-7): GAGVSQSPSNKVTEKGKDVELRCDPISGHTALYWYRQSLGQGLEFLIYFQGNSAPDKSGLPSDRFSAERTGGSVSTLTIQRTQQEDSAVYLCASSLARDYEQYFGPGTRLTVT.